The next 31 T cell receptor beta chains were all read from a single sample in a study of graft-versus-host responses after intestinal transplantation. These receptors' targets are unknown. The assay was immunoSEQ multiplex PCR, and TCRdb's table has in-frame clones only and misses some. In the table there are over 85,000 clones, 94% of which are singletons. The source material was unstimulated CD4+ T cells sorted from spleen or lymph node cells, sampled before transplant. The receptor set was obtained from a human donor who was the organ donor for an intestinal transplant.

The chain carries TRBV30 and TRBJ1-1; D may be TRBD1 (5 bases). Per germline, CDR1 GTSNPN and CDR2 SVGIG (reference sequence). The CDR3 runs to 13 residues. Deletions cut 0 bases from V and 5 bases from J, with 10 bases between. CDR3: CAWSVPGRTEAFF. Here the CDR3 DNA reads TGTGCCTGGAGTGTACCAGGGCGGACTGAAGCTTTCTTT.

This chain links TRBV28 with TRBJ1-4, with TRBD1 matching 7 bases. Germline CDR1 MDHEN, CDR2 SYDVKM. This CDR3 is 14 amino acids long. Trimming removed 4 bases from V and 4 bases from J; junction bases left unmatched: 3. This CDR3 reads CASSWGTVNEKLFF. In DNA form, the CDR3 reads TGTGCCAGCAGTTGGGGGACAGTTAATGAAAAACTGTTTTTT.

Points on this clone: A read error may produce the germline difference seen at one junction end. The V and J genes are TRBV7-3 and TRBJ2-5, with 14 bases fitting TRBD2. Germline V gene data show CDR1 as SGHTA and CDR2 as FQGTGA. The CDR3 runs 18 residues. CDR3 residues: CASSIRTSGGPSQEAQYF. CDR3 DNA sequence: TGTGCCAGCAGCATCAGGACTAGCGGGGGGCCGTCCCAAGAGGCCCAGTACTTC.

This rearrangement joins TRBV29-1 to TRBJ1-3; no reliable D call. The CDR3 is made up of 13 amino acids. The V and J ends lost 4 bases and 0 bases respectively, with 7 bases between them. Germline values: CDR1 SQVTM, CDR2 ANQGSEA. For the CDR3, the DNA is TGCAGCGTTGGGAGCCTCTCTGGAAACACCATATATTTT. Encoded protein: CSVGSLSGNTIYF.

The chain couples TRBV19 to TRBJ1-6; 8 positions agree with TRBD1. CDR1 LNHDA and CDR2 SQIVND come from the germline V gene (reference sequence). CDR3 length equals 16 residues. The J segment lost 9 bases and the V segment lost 1 base, leaving 8 bases of the junction unmatched. The CDR3 DNA follows: TGTGCCAGTAGTATAGGGGACAGGACCCCTGGTTCACCCCTCCACTTT. Its protein is CASSIGDRTPGSPLHF.

The chain recombines TRBV2 with TRBJ2-1; D is ambiguous. The CDR3 is 13 residues long. V was pared by 6 bases and J by 5 bases, with 11 bases between. Germline V gives CDR1 SNHLY, CDR2 FYNNEI. CDR3: CASSPFANNEQFF. DNA for the CDR3: TGTGCCAGCAGCCCTTTTGCGAACAATGAGCAGTTCTTC.

The chain uses TRBV11-3 and TRBJ2-7; D is unclear. Trimming shortened V by 5 bases and J by 6 bases, and 17 bases separated the two germline ends. This CDR3 is built from 14 residues. Germline CDR1 and CDR2: SGHNT and YENEEA. CDR3: CASSPSRPGREQYF. The DNA of the CDR3 is TGTGCCAGCAGCCCCTCCAGGCCAGGACGCGAGCAGTACTTC.

This rearrangement joins TRBV2 to TRBJ1-2; TRBD1 might be the D (5 bases). This CDR3 is built from 12 residues. Germline values: CDR1 SNHLY, CDR2 FYNNEI. V lost 3 bases and J lost 7, with 9 bases in between. CDR3 amino acids: CASSETDPGYTF. The CDR3 coding sequence is TGTGCCAGCAGTGAGACAGACCCTGGCTACACCTTC.

This chain uses TRBV19 with TRBJ1-2, with D unresolved. CDR1 and CDR2 from the germline V gene are LNHDA and SQIVND (reference sequence). V was pared by 4 bases and J by 0 bases, with 9 bases between. This CDR3 is built from 14 residues. The CDR3 DNA sequence: TGTGCCAGTAGTAATCAGGCTGCTAACTATGGCTACACCTTC. It translates to CASSNQAANYGYTF.

The chain couples TRBV4-3 to TRBJ2-7, with 7 bases identical to TRBD2. CDR3 size: 15 residues. With 1 base clipped from V and 2 bases from J, the junction kept 5 bases outside the gene matches. In germline, CDR1 is LGHNA, CDR2 YSLEER. The DNA of the CDR3 is TGCGCCAGCAGCCAAGGCGTGGGGGGGACCTACGAGCAGTACTTC. As protein: CASSQGVGGTYEQYF.

This clone occurred once. This chain links TRBV11-3 with TRBJ2-7, with D possibly matching TRBD1 (5 bases). From germline, CDR1 is SGHNT and CDR2 YENEEA. The CDR3 has 13 amino acids. Trimming left V 5 bases short and J 2 bases short, with 10 bases between. The CDR3 sequence is CASSPDTAYEQYF. DNA of the CDR3: TGTGCCAGCAGCCCGGACACAGCCTACGAGCAGTACTTC.

This chain uses TRBV19 with TRBJ2-1, with D perhaps matching TRBD2 (7 bases). V was pared by 8 bases and J by 7 bases, with 18 bases between. The CDR3 runs 14 residues. The germline CDR1 and CDR2 sequences are LNHDA and SQIVND (reference sequence). This chain's CDR3 is CASRLGGGTNEQFF. The CDR3 DNA sequence: TGTGCCAGTCGCTTAGGCGGGGGCACGAATGAGCAGTTCTTC. Combining the CDR3 with reference TRBV19 and TRBJ2-1 gives the whole variable domain DGGITQSPKYLFRKEGQNVTLSCEQNLNHDAMYWYRQDPGQGLRLIYYSQIVNDFQKGDIAEGYSVSREKKESFPLTVTSAQKNPTAFYLCASRLGGGTNEQFFGPGTRLTVL.

The V and J genes are TRBV7-9 and TRBJ2-7; D perhaps matches TRBD1 (7 bases). Trimming shortened V by 0 bases and J by 2 bases, and 14 bases separated the two germline ends. CDR1 and CDR2 from the germline V gene are SEHNR and FQNEAQ (reference sequence). The CDR3 runs to 16 residues. The CDR3 DNA is TGTGCCAGCAGCTTAGCGGAGGGGGCGCGCCCCTACGAGCAGTACTTC. Translating gives CASSLAEGARPYEQYF.

With regard to this clone: The sample has other DNA sequences that encode this CDR3 too. The CDR3 nucleotides read TGTGCCATCAGTGAGTCCGGGATGAACACTGAAGCTTTCTTT. It yields the protein CAISESGMNTEAFF. The chain uses TRBV10-3 and TRBJ1-1; D is uncertain. CDR3 length: 14 amino acids. Germline values: CDR1 ENHRY, CDR2 SYGVKD. The V end was cut by 0 bases, the J end by 0 bases, with 5 bases between.

The chain uses TRBV28 and TRBJ2-7; perhaps D is TRBD1 or TRBD2 (5 bases each). The V gene lost 2 bases and the J gene lost 2 bases, with 19 bases spanning the gap. CDR1 is MDHEN and CDR2 is SYDVKM in the germline V gene. The CDR3 loop spans 17 amino acids. The CDR3 sequence: CASSLPGTSGTTYEQYF. CDR3 nucleotides: TGTGCCAGCAGTTTACCTGGGACCTCCGGGACCACCTACGAGCAGTACTTC.

For this clone: The identical CDR3 is also encoded by other nucleotide sequences in the sample. The chain is built from TRBV5-1 and TRBJ2-1, with 11 bases lining up with TRBD2. V lost 1 base to trimming and J lost 2 bases; unmatched junction nucleotides: 5. The CDR3 has 17 residues. Germline CDR1 SGHRS, CDR2 YFSETQ. CDR3 loop: CASSLRGSGGAYNEQFF. In DNA form, the CDR3 reads TGCGCCAGCAGCTTGAGAGGTAGCGGGGGGGCCTACAATGAGCAGTTCTTC.

The V gene is TRBV28, the J gene TRBJ1-3; no definite D call. V was cut by 0 bases and J by 0 bases, with 6 bases left in between. Germline V gene sequence: CDR1 MDHEN, CDR2 SYDVKM. The CDR3 length is 15 residues. The CDR3 bases are TGTGCCAGCAGTTTATGGGGAAGCTCTGGAAACACCATATATTTT. Amino acid sequence: CASSLWGSSGNTIYF.

This sequence joins TRBV20-1 and TRBJ2-5; D call uncertain. V dropped 5 bases and J dropped 1 base, with 5 bases sitting between them. The CDR3 runs 11 residues. Germline V gene data show CDR1 as DFQATT and CDR2 as SNEGSKA (reference sequence). CDR3 coding DNA: TGCAGTGCTGGGCCCCAAGAGACCCAGTACTTC. Translated, it gives CSAGPQETQYF.

The chain is built from TRBV30 and TRBJ2-7, with a weak D call TRBD1 (5 bases). The CDR3 length is 13 residues. Trimming cost V 0 bases and J 6 bases, with 12 bases left between them. The germline V gene has CDR1 GTSNPN and CDR2 SVGIG (reference sequence). CDR3 DNA sequence: TGTGCCTGGAGTGTACAAGGGGCAGGCGAGCAGTACTTC. Its protein is CAWSVQGAGEQYF.

This clone was seen a single time. The V gene is TRBV10-3, the J gene TRBJ1-5; 9 bases match TRBD1. V lost 4 bases, J lost 11 bases, and 6 bases stayed unmatched. This CDR3 is built from 13 residues. The germline V gene has CDR1 ENHRY and CDR2 SYGVKD. CDR3 bases: TGTGCCATCAGTGTGGGACAGGGAGAGTCCCAGCATTTT. It encodes CAISVGQGESQHF.

V and J are TRBV19 and TRBJ2-3; 7 positions match TRBD1. There are 15 residues in the CDR3. The ends lost 4 bases at V and 10 bases at J; junction bases unmatched: 14. Germline V CDR1 and CDR2: LNHDA, SQIVND (reference sequence). The CDR3 sequence is CASSTAGTDPRSQYF. CDR3 nucleotide sequence: TGTGCCAGTAGTACTGCCGGGACAGATCCCCGTTCGCAGTATTTT.

This chain joins TRBV27 and TRBJ2-7, with D tentatively TRBD1 (6 bases). The germline V gene has CDR1 MNHEY and CDR2 SMNVEV (reference sequence). Trimming removed 5 bases from V and 2 bases from J, with 16 bases in between. This CDR3 region has 15 residues. The chain's CDR3 is CASSLEQGWPYEQYF. CDR3 nucleotides: TGTGCCAGCAGTCTAGAACAGGGATGGCCCTACGAGCAGTACTTC.

This clone was observed once. As DNA, the CDR3 is TGTGCCAGCAACATACAGGGGTATAGCACAGATACGCAGTATTTT. It is translated as CASNIQGYSTDTQYF. The V and J genes are TRBV9 and TRBJ2-3, with TRBD1 matching 7 bases. The CDR3 loop spans 15 amino acids. From germline, CDR1 is SGDLS and CDR2 YYNGEE. V shed 6 bases and J 0 bases; nucleotides not matched to a gene: 7.

This rearrangement joins TRBV18 to TRBJ2-6; D unresolved. V lost 1 base to trimming and J lost 2 bases, with 6 bases between them. Germline V lookup: CDR1 KGHSH, CDR2 LQKENI. The CDR3 contains 15 residues. CDR3 region: CASSPRIAGANVLTF. For the CDR3, the DNA is TGTGCCAGCTCACCACGTATAGCTGGGGCCAACGTCCTGACTTTC.

The chain employs TRBV29-1 and TRBJ1-2, with unresolved D. The V gene's germline CDR1 is SQVTM and CDR2 ANQGSEA. The CDR3 is 11 amino acids. V lost 4 bases and J 5 bases, leaving 8 bases between the germline ends. CDR3 coding DNA: TGCAGCGTTGCGGTGGGTTATGGCTACACCTTC. It translates to CSVAVGYGYTF.

The V and J genes are TRBV15 and TRBJ2-1; D unresolved. Per the germline V gene, CDR1 is LNHNV and CDR2 is YYDKDF (reference sequence). Trimming took off 0 bases at V and 6 bases at J, with 12 bases between the two ends. The CDR3 runs to 15 residues. As DNA, the CDR3 is TGTGCCACCAGCAGAGATTATGGAACTACCAATGAGCAGTTCTTC. It codes for CATSRDYGTTNEQFF. Supplemented by reference TRBV15 and TRBJ2-1, the full variable domain reads DAMVIQNPRYQVTQFGKPVTLSCSQTLNHNVMYWYQQKSSQAPKLLFHYYDKDFNNEADTPDNFQSRRPNTSFCFLDIRSPGLGDTAMYLCATSRDYGTTNEQFFGPGTRLTVL.

This chain connects TRBV14 to TRBJ2-7; 7 nucleotides agree with TRBD2. CDR3 size: 18 residues. In germline, CDR1 is SGHDN, CDR2 FVKESK. Trimming at V came to 6 bases and at J to 1 base, leaving 18 bases not matched to a gene. The CDR3 sequence is CASSRLASGLRESYEQYF. In DNA form, the CDR3 reads TGTGCCAGCAGTCGCTTGGCTAGCGGTTTGAGGGAGTCCTACGAGCAGTACTTC.

The chain combines TRBV2 with TRBJ1-1; 9 positions match TRBD1. Trimming took 8 bases from V and 2 from J; bases not matched to a gene: 6. This CDR3 has 14 amino acids. From germline, CDR1 is SNHLY and CDR2 FYNNEI. CDR3 residues: CASFRTGVNTEAFF. The CDR3 DNA reads as TGTGCCAGCTTTAGGACAGGGGTTAACACTGAAGCTTTCTTT.

This chain connects TRBV19 to TRBJ1-5, with TRBD1 as a possible D gene (5 bases). Trimming removed 9 bases from V and 5 bases from J, with 20 bases in between. This CDR3 has 15 residues. Germline V lookup: CDR1 LNHDA, CDR2 SQIVND (reference sequence). DNA of the CDR3: TGTGCCAGCTGTTCTGAGGGGCCCGTATATCAGCCCCAGCATTTT. It specifies CASCSEGPVYQPQHF. Combining the CDR3 with reference TRBV19 and TRBJ1-5 gives the whole variable domain DGGITQSPKYLFRKEGQNVTLSCEQNLNHDAMYWYRQDPGQGLRLIYYSQIVNDFQKGDIAEGYSVSREKKESFPLTVTSAQKNPTAFYLCASCSEGPVYQPQHFGDGTRLSIL.

The CDR3, as DNA: TGTGCCAGCGGAGTAGGTCAGGGGCACAACACTGAAGCTTTCTTT. Translated, it gives CASGVGQGHNTEAFF. V usage is TRBV28 and J usage is TRBJ1-1, with D possibly TRBD1 on 6 matching bases. Per germline, CDR1 MDHEN and CDR2 SYDVKM. CDR3 length: 15 amino acids. V lost 8 bases to trimming and J lost 2 bases, with 18 bases between them.

This rearrangement joins TRBV15 to TRBJ2-1; D perhaps matches TRBD2 (5 bases). Germline V lookup: CDR1 LNHNV, CDR2 YYDKDF (reference sequence). The CDR3 is 15 amino acids. Trimming cost V 5 bases and J 3 bases, with 14 bases left between them. This CDR3 reads CATSGGTVFYNEQFF. The CDR3 DNA follows: TGTGCCACCAGCGGAGGAACCGTCTTCTACAATGAGCAGTTCTTC.